The 5 T cell receptor beta chains listed next were all sequenced from one sample in a study of CD4 T cells in relation to SARS-CoV-2 and coronaviruses (dated by TCRdb to the early 2020s). CD4+ T cells from unexposed donors were collected before the COVID-19 pandemic (2011-2018). After 10 days of culture, CD4+ T cells were isolated with the EasySep CD4+ T cell isolation kit. Library preparation was by the immunoSEQ multiplex PCR assay. TCRdb retrieved this table from immuneACCESS and kept in-frame rearrangements only. Not all clones are present; in checked studies, unresolved V genes account for under half, and no reason is known for the remainder. In this sample the table shows 20,000 or so clones, approximately 80% of which occur a single time. The top ten constitute approximately 14% of the sample. What these receptors recognize is not known. The sequencing sample was made of CD4+ T cells from PBMCs, cultured in vitro. These receptors came from a human donor in good health.

This rearrangement joins TRBV4-1 to TRBJ2-1, with D maybe TRBD2 (5 bases). V lost 1 base to trimming and J lost 0 bases, with 10 bases between them. The CDR3 has 16 amino acids. Germline V gene lookup returns CDR1 MGHRA and CDR2 YSYEKL. The CDR3 loop reads CASSQVGGFSYNEQFF. CDR3 sequence (DNA): TGCGCCAGCAGCCAAGTCGGCGGGTTCTCCTACAATGAGCAGTTCTTC.

The rearrangement joins TRBV5-1 to TRBJ2-3, with D perhaps TRBD1 (5 bases). The CDR3 is 14 amino acids. The V end lost 0 bases, the J end lost 0 bases, and 5 bases lay between the germline ends. Per the germline V gene, CDR1 is SGHRS and CDR2 is YFSETQ. CDR3 amino acids: CASSLGQSTDTQYF. The CDR3 DNA is TGCGCCAGCAGCTTGGGACAGAGCACAGATACGCAGTATTTT.

The chain couples TRBV18 to TRBJ2-3; 7 bases line up with TRBD1. The V gene's germline CDR1 is KGHSH and CDR2 LQKENI. The CDR3 runs to 15 residues. V shed 3 bases, J shed 2 bases, and the junction held 5 bases outside the gene matches. Here the CDR3 DNA reads TGTGCCAGCTCACCGGGGACAGCCCCCACAGATACGCAGTATTTT. As protein: CASSPGTAPTDTQYF.

V gene TRBV27 combines with J gene TRBJ2-4, with 9 bases fitting TRBD1. V shed 6 bases and J 9 bases; nucleotides not matched to a gene: 6. The CDR3 consists of 13 residues. The germline V gene encodes CDR1 MNHEY and CDR2 SMNVEV (reference sequence). The CDR3 DNA reads as TGTGCCAGCAGCGGACAGGGGAGGGGCATTCAGTACTTC. It yields the protein CASSGQGRGIQYF.

J is TRBJ2-7 and V is TRBV5-5; D not resolved. The V and J ends lost 0 bases and 0 bases respectively, with 4 bases between them. Germline lookup yields CDR1 SGHKS and CDR2 YYEKEE (reference sequence). The CDR3 is made up of 13 amino acids. Here the CDR3 DNA reads TGTGCCAGCAGCTTGGTTGACTCCTACGAGCAGTACTTC. Its protein product is CASSLVDSYEQYF.